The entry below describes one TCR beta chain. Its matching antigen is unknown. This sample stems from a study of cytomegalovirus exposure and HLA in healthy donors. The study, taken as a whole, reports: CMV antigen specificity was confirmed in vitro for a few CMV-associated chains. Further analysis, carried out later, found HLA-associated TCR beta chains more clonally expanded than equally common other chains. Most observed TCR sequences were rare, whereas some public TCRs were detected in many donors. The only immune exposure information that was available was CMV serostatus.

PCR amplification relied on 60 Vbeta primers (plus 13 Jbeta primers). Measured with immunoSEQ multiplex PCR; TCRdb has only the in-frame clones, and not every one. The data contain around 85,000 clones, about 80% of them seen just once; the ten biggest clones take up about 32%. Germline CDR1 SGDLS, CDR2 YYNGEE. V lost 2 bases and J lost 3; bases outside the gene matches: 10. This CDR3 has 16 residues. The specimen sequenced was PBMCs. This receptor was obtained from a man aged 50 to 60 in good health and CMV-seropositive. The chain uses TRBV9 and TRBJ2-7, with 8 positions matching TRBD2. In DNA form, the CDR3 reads TGTGCCAGCAGCGTTTCCGGGAGGGCAATGGTCTACGAGCAGTACTTC. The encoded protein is CASSVSGRAMVYEQYF.